Listed below are T cell receptor beta chains from one sample, sequenced in a study of CD8+ T cells in alopecia areata. The method was immunoSEQ multiplex PCR; TCRdb's version includes in-frame clones alone and lacks a portion of them. The profile covers over 200,000 clones, with 50% to 70% appearing a single time and approximately 0.44% taken by the ten largest. Sequencing was performed on CD4+ T cells sorted from blood, taken at week 0. All receptors come from a human donor with alopecia areata. CDR3s include the opening cysteine and the closing phenylalanine or tryptophan. D genes are given only for firm matches. A row's size may be missing; if present it is once, few, many or a size class.

j_call v_call clone_size d_call cdr3_aa cdr3_nt
TRBJ1-2 TRBV5-1 - TRBD1 CASSPTTGANSGYTF TGCGCCAGCAGCCCAACGACAGGGGCGAACTCTGGCTACACCTTC
TRBJ2-7 TRBV7-2 few - CASSLVGQNYEQYF TGTGCCAGCAGCTTAGTGGGGCAGAACTACGAGCAGTACTTC
TRBJ1-5 TRBV5-4 - - CASSLYRARGQPQHF TGTGCCAGCAGCTTGTACAGGGCGCGGGGGCAGCCCCAGCATTTT
TRBJ2-5 TRBV29-1 once - CSVIGLQETQYF TGCAGCGTTATAGGGTTACAAGAGACCCAGTACTTC
TRBJ1-1 TRBV29-1 - TRBD1 CSGRGGLSTEAFF TGCAGCGGGCGAGGGGGCCTGAGCACTGAAGCTTTCTTT
TRBJ1-2 TRBV6-5 - TRBD1 CASSSGAGGSYGYTF TGTGCCAGCAGTTCTGGGGCAGGGGGCAGCTATGGCTACACCTTC
TRBJ1-2 TRBV19 few TRBD1 CASIRQGLYGYTF TGTGCCAGTATTCGACAGGGCCTCTATGGCTACACCTTC
TRBJ2-2 TRBV18 few - CASSPGSADRELFF TGTGCCAGCTCACCAGGCTCCGCCGACCGGGAGCTGTTTTTT
TRBJ1-2 TRBV30 few - CAWSLAGAPGYTF TGTGCCTGGAGTTTGGCAGGGGCGCCCGGCTACACCTTC
TRBJ2-1 TRBV29-1 - - CSVPGIDEQFF TGCAGCGTTCCGGGGATAGATGAGCAGTTCTTC
TRBJ2-3 TRBV4-1 - - CASSQDRGTYANTQYF TGCGCCAGCAGCCAAGATCGGGGGACATACGCGAATACGCAGTATTTT
TRBJ1-1 TRBV11-2 - - CASSLGQMNTEAFF TGTGCCAGCAGCTTGGGACAAATGAACACTGAAGCTTTCTTT
TRBJ2-1 TRBV11-1 - - CASSFKQNNEQFF TGTGCCAGCAGCTTTAAACAGAACAATGAGCAGTTCTTC
TRBJ1-2 TRBV9 - TRBD1 CASSVRSGQGAYGYTF TGTGCCAGCAGCGTCCGATCGGGACAGGGGGCCTATGGCTACACCTTC
TRBJ1-1 TRBV15 - - CATSIGGEQKAFF TGTGCCACCAGCATTGGGGGGGAACAGAAAGCTTTCTTT
TRBJ1-6 TRBV27 - - CASSFLGSFNSPLHF TGTGCCAGCAGTTTTTTGGGTAGTTTCAATTCACCCCTCCACTTT
TRBJ1-1 TRBV10-3 once TRBD1 CATSLQGGNTEAFF TGTGCCACCTCCTTACAGGGGGGAAACACTGAAGCTTTCTTT
TRBJ1-1 TRBV9 - - CASSVASGSVSEAFF TGTGCCAGCAGCGTAGCGTCAGGGTCTGTCTCTGAAGCTTTCTTT
TRBJ2-4 TRBV7-2 - - CASSSEGSKNIQYF TGTGCCAGCAGCTCTGAGGGTTCCAAAAACATTCAGTACTTC
TRBJ2-1 TRBV7-3 - - CASSPGTESEQFF TGTGCCAGCAGCCCCGGGACTGAGTCTGAGCAGTTCTTC
TRBJ2-6 TRBV27 - - CASSPRQLGRSGANVLTF TGTGCCAGCAGTCCCCGACAGTTGGGGCGTTCTGGGGCCAACGTCCTGACTTTC
TRBJ2-5 TRBV7-2 - - CASSFSRAETQYF TGTGCCAGCAGCTTTTCTCGGGCAGAGACCCAGTACTTC
TRBJ2-1 TRBV29-1 few - CSVVLVGYEQFF TGCAGCGTCGTTCTTGTGGGCTATGAGCAGTTCTTC
TRBJ2-7 TRBV29-1 few TRBD1 CSVVRQGAYEQYF TGCAGCGTTGTAAGACAGGGGGCCTACGAGCAGTACTTC
TRBJ2-1 TRBV11-1 - - CASSPRESYPEQFF TGTGCCAGCAGTCCCCGGGAGTCCTACCCGGAGCAGTTCTTC
TRBJ2-3 TRBV19 - TRBD1 CASSRDRTTDTQYF TGTGCCAGTAGTCGGGACAGGACCACAGATACGCAGTATTTT
TRBJ1-2 TRBV28 - - CANSATYLSYTF TGTGCCAACTCAGCTACATATCTGAGCTACACCTTC
TRBJ2-5 TRBV4-1 - - CASSPRGDIQGETQYF TGCGCCAGCAGCCCCCGGGGAGACATCCAGGGGGAGACCCAGTACTTC
TRBJ1-2 TRBV30 - - CAWRNGVANYGYTF TGTGCCTGGCGGAACGGGGTAGCTAACTATGGCTACACCTTC
TRBJ1-2 TRBV30 - TRBD1 CAWSRTGNGYTF TGTGCCTGGAGCAGGACAGGGAACGGCTACACCTTC
TRBJ2-1 TRBV5-6 few TRBD2 CASSRAGGNEQFF TGTGCCAGCAGCCGAGCGGGGGGAAATGAGCAGTTCTTC
TRBJ1-1 TRBV29-1 - - CSSAILNTEAFF TGCAGTTCTGCTATTTTGAACACTGAAGCTTTCTTT
TRBJ2-1 TRBV6-5 - - CASSYSGYDEQFF TGTGCCAGCAGTTACTCGGGTTACGATGAGCAGTTCTTC